Detailed here is one TCR beta chain. Losses at the gene ends were 6 bases for V and 4 bases for J; bases not matched to a gene: 6. CDR3 size: 14 residues. CDR1 is MNHNY and CDR2 is SVGAGI in the germline V gene (reference sequence). This specimen comes from a study of blood T cell repertoires in COVID-19. At the level of the study: Whether acute or convalescent, the COVID-19 samples came from the United States, Italy and Spain.

Authors' processing steps: Estimates of nucleated cell counts were drawn from the amplification of reference gene primers. TCRdb keeps only in-frame clones here, not all; method: immunoSEQ multiplex PCR. The V and J calls and clone size are taken from that table; D and trimming were inferred from the DNA. This sample has roughly 280,000 clones, with 75% to 90% found just once. The chain couples TRBV6-6 to TRBJ1-5, with 7 bases identical to TRBD1. Sequencing was performed on peripheral blood. The receptor's source is a man aged 50 or older with acute or convalescent COVID-19. The CDR3 nucleotides read TGTGCCAGCAGCCCAGGGGGGCAAAATCAGCCCCAGCATTTT. This sequence encodes CASSPGGQNQPQHF.